The sequence of this T cell receptor beta chain was determined in a study of T cell responses to AZD1222 COVID-19 vaccine. Study-wide results and limits: Spike-specific TCR breadth and depth rose after two AZD1222 doses. The reported proportion of spike-specific TCRs targeting unmutated variant regions was nearly half.

Recipients boosted at about 4 weeks or about 12 weeks are pooled. V gave up 1 base and J gave up 10 bases; unmatched junction bases: 10. The CDR3 contains 15 residues. Germline V CDR1 and CDR2: SGHTA, FQGNSA. Sequenced by immunoSEQ multiplex PCR; TCRdb stores in-frame clones only, minus some. Of around 58,000 clones listed, roughly 90% are singletons. With regard to this clone: Its target is unknown.

This specimen was peripheral blood, taken 28 days after the second AZD1222 dose. This chain links TRBV7-2 with TRBJ1-5; the match to TRBD1 covers 7 bases. This TCR came from an adult who received the AZD1222 COVID-19 vaccine. CDR3 coding DNA: TGTGCCAGCAGCTTAGGGGGGGGACAGTTAACACCCCAGCATTTT. The encoded protein is CASSLGGGQLTPQHF.